These 29 T cell receptor beta chains share one sample of origin, sequenced in a study of T cell clones after liver transplantation (dated by TCRdb to the late 2010s). Libraries were made using the immunoSEQ multiplex PCR assay. The immuneACCESS repertoire file appears here via TCRdb, limited to in-frame rearrangements. These files lack a portion of the clones; in checked studies, under half of the deficit traces to unresolved V genes, and the cause of the others is not known. In this sample the table shows 75,000 to 95,000 clones, approximately 80% of which occur a single time. Together, the top ten hold 2% to 2.5% of the sample. Sequencing was performed on CD4+ T cells from blood, taken less than 50 months after liver transplant. The receptors come from a human patient who received a liver transplant. Some T cells may originate with the graft donor following a transplant.

The chain recombines TRBV19 with TRBJ1-5, with 9 bases fitting TRBD1. Germline V CDR1 and CDR2: LNHDA, SQIVND (reference sequence). The CDR3 has 18 amino acids. With 5 bases clipped from V and 6 bases from J, the junction kept 17 bases outside the gene matches. This CDR3 is CASSPPSTGGPRSQPQHF. The CDR3, as DNA: TGTGCCAGTAGTCCCCCCTCCACAGGGGGCCCGCGTAGTCAGCCCCAGCATTTT.

Points on this clone: A junction end diverges from the germline sequence, so it may reflect a read error. The chain has TRBV7-7 and TRBJ2-2, with TRBD1 matching over 7 bases. The CDR3 sequence is 14 residues long. Germline V CDR1 and CDR2: SSHAT, FNYEAQ (reference sequence). In nucleotides, the CDR3 is TGTGCTAGCAGCGTCGACAGGGTCACCGGGGAGCTGTTTTTT. Translated, it gives CASSVDRVTGELFF. Looking up the rest from reference TRBV7-7 and TRBJ2-2 gives the full variable domain: GAGVSQSPRYKVTKRGQDVTLRCDPISSHATLYWYQQALGQGPEFLTYFNYEAQPDKSGLPSDRFSAERPEGSISTLTIQRTEQRDSAMYRCASSVDRVTGELFFGEGSRLTVL.

The chain joins TRBV11-1 to TRBJ2-1; 10 bases are shared with TRBD1. The CDR3 loop spans 15 amino acids. The germline V gene has CDR1 SGHAT and CDR2 FQDESV (reference sequence). After removal of 5 bases from V and 4 bases from J, the junction contained 5 bases not matched to a gene. The CDR3: CASSRPGQGYNEQFF. CDR3 in DNA: TGTGCCAGCAGCAGACCGGGACAGGGGTACAATGAGCAGTTCTTC.

The chain recombines TRBV7-9 with TRBJ2-1; possibly TRBD1 for D (5 bases). Germline V gene sequence: CDR1 SEHNR, CDR2 FQNEAQ (reference sequence). CDR3 length: 14 amino acids. Between the trimmed V and J ends, which lost 3 bases and 1 base, there was a span of 7 bases. The CDR3 loop reads CASSFQGSYNEQFF. The CDR3 bases are TGTGCCAGCAGCTTCCAGGGTTCCTACAATGAGCAGTTCTTC.

The chain links TRBV27 to TRBJ1-1; TRBD1 matches at 10 bases. Looked up from germline, CDR1 is MNHEY and CDR2 is SMNVEV (reference sequence). There are 13 residues in the CDR3. J gave up 7 bases and V 6 bases, and 5 bases lay outside the gene matches. The CDR3 nucleotides read TGTGCCAGCAGGGGACAGGGGACCAATGAAGCTTTCTTT. Amino acid sequence: CASRGQGTNEAFF.

The chain joins TRBV2 to TRBJ1-2; no definite D call. The CDR3 length is 13 residues. Germline V gene lookup returns CDR1 SNHLY and CDR2 FYNNEI. Trimming left V 4 bases short and J 8 bases short, with 14 bases between. The CDR3 reads CASSGGRAEGYTF. CDR3 DNA sequence: TGTGCCAGCAGTGGGGGAAGGGCAGAGGGCTACACCTTC.

The chain combines TRBV5-6 with TRBJ2-7, with unresolved D. The CDR3 contains 13 residues. Between the trimmed V and J ends, which lost 5 bases and 5 bases, there was a span of 14 bases. Germline loops: CDR1 SGHDT, CDR2 YYEEEE. CDR3 bases: TGTGCCAGCAGACTTGACCTTTCTGACGAGCAGTACTTC. It yields the protein CASRLDLSDEQYF.

The chain uses TRBV7-2 and TRBJ1-1; weak D call: TRBD1 (5 bases). The CDR3 sequence is 15 residues long. Germline CDR1 and CDR2: SGHTA and FQGNSA. The V end was cut by 1 base, the J end by 2 bases, with 11 bases between. Here the CDR3 reads CASSLGGAGNTEAFF. The CDR3, as DNA: TGTGCCAGCAGCTTAGGGGGCGCAGGAAACACTGAAGCTTTCTTT.

This clone was seen only once. The chain links TRBV5-1 to TRBJ2-3; D may be TRBD1 (6 bases). The CDR3 is 15 amino acids. The germline V gene encodes CDR1 SGHRS and CDR2 YFSETQ. Trimming took off 2 bases at V and 4 bases at J, with 14 bases between the two ends. The CDR3 region has the DNA TGCGCCAGCAGCTTATACTCAGGGGCCGCAGATACGCAGTATTTT. Translation gives CASSLYSGAADTQYF.

The rearrangement joins TRBV2 to TRBJ1-4; perhaps TRBD1 as D (5 bases). The V end lost 4 bases, the J end lost 8 bases, and 8 bases lay between the germline ends. The CDR3 is made up of 12 amino acids. Germline assignment: CDR1 SNHLY and CDR2 FYNNEI. The CDR3 is CASSGGLEKLFF. In nucleotides, the CDR3 is TGTGCCAGCAGTGGGGGACTGGAAAAACTGTTTTTT.

V usage is TRBV9 and J usage is TRBJ2-3; D not certain. In germline, CDR1 is SGDLS, CDR2 YYNGEE. V was pared by 4 bases and J by 3 bases, with 12 bases between. The CDR3 is 14 residues long. The CDR3 DNA sequence: TGTGCCAGCAGCATCGGGCCCGGGACAGATACGCAGTATTTT. As protein: CASSIGPGTDTQYF.

The chain employs TRBV2 and TRBJ2-3; 8 bases agree with TRBD2. This CDR3 is 16 amino acids long. V lost 6 bases to trimming and J lost 0 bases; unmatched junction nucleotides: 8. Germline V gene data show CDR1 as SNHLY and CDR2 as FYNNEI. The CDR3 reads CASRGGRGGSTDTQYF. DNA for the CDR3: TGTGCCAGCAGGGGAGGCCGGGGGGGAAGCACAGATACGCAGTATTTT.

The chain couples TRBV7-9 to TRBJ1-5; the D gene is possibly TRBD1 (5 bases). V was cut by 0 bases and J by 1 base, with 13 bases left in between. This CDR3 comprises 17 residues. Germline CDR1 reads SEHNR; CDR2 reads FQNEAQ (reference sequence). CDR3 DNA sequence: TGTGCCAGCAGCTTAGCATTAGGGGTTGACAGCAATCAGCCCCAGCATTTT. Residues: CASSLALGVDSNQPQHF.

This clone occurred once. This chain uses TRBV28 with TRBJ2-1, with D possibly TRBD2 on 6 matching bases. Trimming stripped 2 bases from V and 0 bases from J, with 11 bases between. This CDR3 is 16 amino acids long. Germline values: CDR1 MDHEN, CDR2 SYDVKM. This CDR3 is CASSLPAGSSYNEQFF. The CDR3 DNA reads TGTGCCAGCAGTTTACCGGCGGGGAGCTCCTACAATGAGCAGTTCTTC.

The chain links TRBV28 to TRBJ1-5; TRBD1 agrees at 9 bases. The CDR3 spans 15 residues. Unmatched junction bases numbered 12, after V lost 8 bases and J lost 7 bases. CDR1 and CDR2 from the germline V gene are MDHEN and SYDVKM. CDR3 protein: CASLPGTGSGQPQHF. The CDR3 DNA follows: TGTGCCAGCCTGCCCGGGACAGGGTCTGGGCAGCCCCAGCATTTT. Complete variable domain (other parts from reference TRBV28 and TRBJ1-5): DVKVTQSSRYLVKRTGEKVFLECVQDMDHENMFWYRQDPGLGLRLIYFSYDVKMKEKGDIPEGYSVSREKKERFSLILESASTNQTSMYLCASLPGTGSGQPQHFGDGTRLSIL.

This rearrangement joins TRBV5-1 to TRBJ2-4; 7 bases are a match to TRBD2. CDR3 length: 14 residues. The V gene's germline CDR1 is SGHRS and CDR2 YFSETQ. V shed 4 bases, J shed 3 bases, and the junction held 4 bases outside the gene matches. Written as DNA, the CDR3 is TGCGCCAGCAGCCCAAGGGAGGGCAAAAACATTCAGTACTTC. Its translation: CASSPREGKNIQYF.

The V gene is TRBV10-3, the J gene TRBJ2-3; D ambiguous. The V end lost 3 bases, the J end lost 6 bases, and 13 bases lay between the germline ends. The CDR3 consists of 14 residues. CDR1 is ENHRY, CDR2 SYGVKD, per germline. CDR3 nucleotide sequence: TGTGCCATCAGTGACCGATCTTCTTCGGATACGCAGTATTTT. Translation gives CAISDRSSSDTQYF.

This chain links TRBV29-1 with TRBJ2-2, with 7 nucleotides matching TRBD2. CDR1 and CDR2 (germline): SQVTM, ANQGSEA. The CDR3 spans 14 residues. Losses at the gene ends were 3 bases for V and 4 bases for J; bases not matched to a gene: 5. The CDR3 DNA reads as TGCAGCGTTGACGTGGGGGGGGTCACCGGGGAGCTGTTTTTT. Translation gives CSVDVGGVTGELFF.

The genes are TRBV28 and TRBJ1-2; 8 nucleotides align to TRBD1. The trim removed 5 bases at V and 1 base at J, leaving 12 bases unmatched. Germline V CDR1 and CDR2: MDHEN, SYDVKM. This CDR3 is 17 amino acids long. CDR3 loop: CASSPLGQGAFNYGYTF. In DNA, the CDR3 is TGTGCCAGCAGTCCCCTTGGGCAGGGGGCTTTTAACTATGGCTACACCTTC.

The chain combines TRBV7-9 with TRBJ1-5; D may be TRBD1 (5 bases). Trimming took 4 bases from V and 2 from J, leaving 12 bases between them. The CDR3 sequence is 15 residues long. Germline V CDR1 and CDR2: SEHNR, FQNEAQ (reference sequence). CDR3: CASSSGDRGNQPQHF. Written as DNA, the CDR3 is TGTGCCAGCAGCTCGGGGGATAGGGGCAATCAGCCCCAGCATTTT.

The chain links TRBV4-1 to TRBJ2-7; 8 bases are shared with TRBD2. The CDR3 has 17 residues. V lost 1 base to trimming and J lost 4 bases; unmatched junction nucleotides: 12. The germline CDR1 and CDR2 sequences are MGHRA and YSYEKL. CDR3 nucleotide sequence: TGCGCCAGCAGCCAAGGAGGTTCCAGCGGGGGCCTTTACGAGCAGTACTTC. It yields the protein CASSQGGSSGGLYEQYF.

The rearrangement joins TRBV5-1 to TRBJ2-3, with TRBD1 as a possible D gene (6 bases). Trimming shortened V by 3 bases and J by 5 bases, and 13 bases separated the two germline ends. The CDR3 has 14 residues. Germline V gene sequence: CDR1 SGHRS, CDR2 YFSETQ. Here the CDR3 DNA reads TGCGCCAGCAGCTCCCAGGGGAGAGTAGATACGCAGTATTTT. Encoded protein: CASSSQGRVDTQYF.

The count of this clone is one. The chain joins TRBV28 to TRBJ2-3; 8 positions match TRBD1. The CDR3 extends over 17 amino acids. V shed 4 bases and J 2 bases; nucleotides not matched to a gene: 11. Per the germline V gene, CDR1 is MDHEN and CDR2 is SYDVKM. The CDR3 DNA reads as TGTGCCAGCAGTTCTTTCGGGACAGGTTTTTTCACAGATACGCAGTATTTT. Encoded protein: CASSSFGTGFFTDTQYF.

The chain recombines TRBV11-2 with TRBJ2-5; D ambiguous. The CDR3 extends over 14 amino acids. The V and J ends lost 5 bases and 0 bases respectively, with 10 bases between them. The germline gives CDR1 SGHAT, CDR2 FQNNGV. CDR3 in amino acids: CASSPSSDQETQYF. The CDR3 nucleotides are TGTGCCAGCAGCCCCAGTTCAGACCAAGAGACCCAGTACTTC.

This clone is deemed medium-sized (0.01 to 0.1%). Additional DNA sequences in this sample encode the identical CDR3. The chain is built from TRBV2 and TRBJ1-2; TRBD1 might be the D (6 bases). Germline V gene sequence: CDR1 SNHLY, CDR2 FYNNEI. The CDR3 is 12 residues long. With 6 bases removed from V and 4 bases from J, the gap between germline ends came to 9 bases. Here the CDR3 DNA reads TGTGCCAGCAGCAGGACAGTCTATGGCTACACCTTC. Encoded protein: CASSRTVYGYTF. Together with reference TRBV2 and TRBJ1-2, the CDR3 gives the full variable domain: EPEVTQTPSHQVTQMGQEVILRCVPISNHLYFYWYRQILGQKVEFLVSFYNNEISEKSEIFDDQFSVERPDGSNFTLKIRSTKLEDSAMYFCASSRTVYGYTFGSGTRLTVV.

The rearrangement links TRBV20-1 to TRBJ2-5, with no clear D. Germline CDR1 is DFQATT and CDR2 is SNEGSKA (reference sequence). The CDR3 runs 10 residues. CDR3 region: CSGLWGTQYF. In DNA form, the CDR3 reads TGCAGCGGATTGTGGGGGACCCAGTACTTC.

This chain connects TRBV28 to TRBJ2-7; D uncertain. Germline loops: CDR1 MDHEN, CDR2 SYDVKM. The length of the CDR3 is 13 residues. V lost 6 bases, J lost 2 bases, and 11 bases lay in between. The CDR3 region is CASSRTPTYEQYF. CDR3 coding DNA: TGTGCCAGCAGCCGCACACCCACCTACGAGCAGTACTTC.

The V call is TRBV28, the J call TRBJ1-2; D unclear. The V end lost 6 bases, the J end lost 6 bases, and 17 bases lay between the germline ends. The CDR3 contains 14 residues. Germline assignment: CDR1 MDHEN and CDR2 SYDVKM. This CDR3 is CASSPAETYHGYTF. In nucleotides, the CDR3 is TGTGCCAGCAGCCCTGCAGAGACCTACCATGGCTACACCTTC.

J is TRBJ2-5 and V is TRBV7-2; a weak D match, TRBD2 (7 bases). Germline loops: CDR1 SGHTA, CDR2 FQGNSA. Trimming cost V 7 bases and J 8 bases, with 17 bases left between them. The CDR3 runs 13 residues. The CDR3 coding sequence is TGTGCCAGCATCGGAGGGGGGGTGGGAACCCAGTACTTC. Amino acid sequence: CASIGGGVGTQYF.